This TCR beta chain stems from a study of vaccination effects on CD4 cells after COVID-19. Expansion of antigen-specific CD4+ T cells with viral peptide pools was carried out by the ViraFEST assay before sequencing. With more than 9 days of culture completed, CD4+ T cells were isolated. The vaccine given was either BNT162b2 or mRNA-1273, in two doses. IL-2 at about 10 IU/ml and peptides at around 10 ug/ml were added to cultured PBMC, fewer than 2.5 million per well. A half-medium replacement with IL-2 medium was carried out on days 3 and 7. As to this clone: Its cognate antigen is unknown.

The CDR3 totals 15 residues. Unmatched junction bases numbered 3, after V lost 4 bases and J lost 1 base. From germline, CDR1 is MNHEY and CDR2 SVGAGI. Repertoires were generated with immunoSEQ multiplex PCR, while TCRdb's copy carries only in-frame clones and drops some. The table has fewer than 80,000 clones, around 74% seen once. This TCR was sampled from a human donor who received a COVID-19 vaccine. Specimen: CD4+ T cells from PBMCs cultured with HCoV-229E spike peptides, collected after COVID-19 vaccination. The chain employs TRBV6-5 and TRBJ1-1, with TRBD1 matching 10 bases. CDR3 sequence (DNA): TGTGCCAGCAGTTGGGACAGGGGACAGAACACTGAAGCTTTCTTT. Residues: CASSWDRGQNTEAFF.